The 26 T cell receptor beta chains presented below share a single source sample, sequenced in a study of blood T cells in healthy people across ages. Alongside a J-beta primer mix, a sample-barcoded 5' primer served in a second PCR lasting about 6 to 11 cycles. MiXCR, run by TCRdb on the 5' RACE reads, gives a single entry per CDR3 protein. The repertoire holds 1.8 million or so distinct CDR3 sequences, with approximately 40% as singletons. Material for sequencing was blood. Every receptor here comes from a human donor in good health.

This clonotype was picked up a small number of times. J is TRBJ2-5 and V is TRBV29-1, with TRBD2 identical over 10 bases. Trimming at V came to 5 bases and at J to 5 bases, leaving 14 bases not matched to a gene. The length of the CDR3 is 16 residues. CDR1 and CDR2 from the germline V gene are SQVTM and ANQGSEA. This chain's CDR3 is CSVLGGPSGGSETQYF. CDR3 nucleotides: TGCAGCGTTCTCGGCGGACCTAGCGGGGGTTCGGAGACCCAGTACTTC.

This clonotype has a handful of counts. The chain employs TRBV4-2 and TRBJ1-2, with 7 bases matching TRBD1. The CDR3 runs 17 residues. Germline-derived CDR1 and CDR2 are LGHNA and YNFKEQ. The junction had 11 bases not matched to a gene; V was cut back by 0 bases and J by 4 bases. CDR3 region: CASSQDRRQGPSYGYTF. The CDR3 region has the DNA TGTGCCAGCAGCCAAGATAGGAGACAGGGCCCTTCCTATGGCTACACCTTC.

This clonotype was seen more than once but under ten times. The genes are TRBV10-3 and TRBJ1-2; D ambiguous. Germline lookup yields CDR1 ENHRY and CDR2 SYGVKD. The CDR3 extends over 14 amino acids. V lost 7 bases, J lost 5 bases, and 17 bases lay in between. The DNA for the CDR3 is TGTGCCATCAAGGCGGGCGGAGGAACTTATGGCTACACCTTC. Amino acid sequence: CAIKAGGGTYGYTF.

Points on this clonotype: A much larger clone is a single base away; this may be a read error. CDR3 DNA: TGTGCCAGCAGTTTAGGGATATCCTATGGCAACACCTTC. Its translation: CASSLGISYGNTF. This chain uses TRBV12-3 or TRBV12-4 with TRBJ1-2; D gene ambiguous. This CDR3 has 13 amino acids.

V usage is TRBV4-2 and J usage is TRBJ2-2; D call uncertain. This CDR3 is 14 amino acids long. Trimming shortened V by 7 bases and J by 2 bases, and 11 bases separated the two germline ends. CDR1 is LGHNA and CDR2 is YNFKEQ in the germline V gene. The DNA of the CDR3 is TGTGCCAGCAACTCGGAGCCTAACACCGGGGAGCTGTTTTTT. Translated, it gives CASNSEPNTGELFF.

The chain employs TRBV20-1 and TRBJ1-6, with 8 bases matching TRBD1. Trimming removed 4 bases from V and 6 bases from J; junction bases left unmatched: 2. The germline CDR1 and CDR2 sequences are DFQATT and SNEGSKA (reference sequence). The CDR3 runs to 13 residues. The DNA for the CDR3 is TGCAGTGCTACGGACAGGGTTAATTCACCCCTCCACTTT. Its protein is CSATDRVNSPLHF.

V is TRBV6-6 and J is TRBJ2-7; D tentatively fits TRBD1 or TRBD2 (6 bases each). CDR3 length equals 17 residues. The germline V gene has CDR1 MNHNY and CDR2 SVGAGI (reference sequence). V was clipped by 0 bases and J by 2 bases, with 17 bases between them. Here the CDR3 DNA reads TGTGCCAGCAGTTACTCGATTTTGACGGGGGCTACCTACGAGCAGTACTTC. Its translation: CASSYSILTGATYEQYF.

This clonotype was counted between two and nine times. The chain has TRBV11-3 and TRBJ2-4; D ambiguous. This CDR3 has 12 residues. Germline assignment: CDR1 SGHNT and CDR2 YENEEA. The V and J ends lost 5 bases and 7 bases respectively, with 9 bases between them. The CDR3 loop reads CASSPSGNIQYF. The CDR3 nucleotides are TGTGCCAGCAGCCCCTCCGGGAACATTCAGTACTTC.

The chain combines TRBV11-3 with TRBJ2-1; D possibly corresponds to TRBD1 (6 bases). The CDR3 runs 16 residues. V dropped 3 bases and J dropped 3 bases, with 15 bases sitting between them. Per the germline V gene, CDR1 is SGHNT and CDR2 is YENEEA. The CDR3 region is CASSFGTLDFYNEQFF. CDR3 nucleotide sequence: TGTGCCAGCAGCTTCGGGACATTGGACTTCTACAATGAGCAGTTCTTC.

This clonotype occurred a few times. CDR3: CASRRPSTDTQYF. CDR3 DNA sequence: TGTGCCAGCAGGCGCCCTTCCACAGATACGCAGTATTTT. This chain joins TRBV5-6 and TRBJ2-3; D not resolved. This CDR3 comprises 13 residues. Trimming cost V 5 bases and J 2 bases, with 9 bases left between them. Germline V gene lookup returns CDR1 SGHDT and CDR2 YYEEEE.

The CDR3 here is CASSSGAGVGEQFF. In nucleotides, the CDR3 is TGCGCCAGCAGCTCGGGGGCGGGAGTTGGTGAGCAGTTCTTC. J is TRBJ2-1 and V is TRBV5-1, with D maybe TRBD2 (7 bases). The V end was cut by 3 bases, the J end by 9 bases, with 16 bases between. Germline lookup yields CDR1 SGHRS and CDR2 YFSETQ. The CDR3 extends over 14 amino acids. The full variable domain, with the rest looked up from reference TRBV5-1 and TRBJ2-1, is KAGVTQTPRYLIKTRGQQVTLSCSPISGHRSVSWYQQTPGQGLQFLFEYFSETQRNKGNFPGRFSGRQFSNSRSEMNVSTLELGDSALYLCASSSGAGVGEQFFGPGTRLTVL.

There are a few counts of this clonotype. The junction departs from the called germline gene at one end, perhaps through a read error. This sequence joins TRBV10-3 and TRBJ2-7; tentatively, D is TRBD1 (6 bases). This CDR3 spans 13 amino acids. The germline gives CDR1 ENHRY, CDR2 SYGVKD. For the CDR3, the DNA is TGCGCCATCAGTTTACAGGGAATCTACGAGCAGTACTTC. It encodes CAISLQGIYEQYF.

The gene calls are TRBV5-1 and TRBJ2-6; 8 positions match TRBD1. This CDR3 has 16 amino acids. Germline CDR1 and CDR2: SGHRS and YFSETQ. Trimming cost V 1 base and J 2 bases; bases outside gene matches: 2. The CDR3 loop is CASSLTGGTGANVLTF. The CDR3 DNA is TGCGCCAGCAGCTTGACAGGGGGGACTGGGGCCAACGTCCTGACTTTC.

V and J are TRBV4-1 and TRBJ2-2; D is uncertain. Germline values: CDR1 MGHRA, CDR2 YSYEKL. The CDR3 is 14 amino acids. Trimming pared 1 base from V and 4 bases from J, leaving 7 bases between. This chain's CDR3 is CASSQGITTGELFF. The CDR3 nucleotides read TGCGCCAGCAGCCAAGGAATAACCACCGGGGAGCTGTTTTTT.

This clonotype was recorded a few times. The V gene is TRBV29-1, the J gene TRBJ2-7, with D perhaps TRBD2 (7 bases). Germline CDR1 reads SQVTM; CDR2 reads ANQGSEA. CDR3 length: 14 residues. The V end was cut by 4 bases, the J end by 2 bases, with 15 bases between. CDR3 sequence reads: CSVGGAGATYEQYF. The CDR3 region has the DNA TGCAGCGTTGGTGGTGCGGGGGCCACCTACGAGCAGTACTTC.

The chain recombines TRBV4-3 with TRBJ2-7, with a possible D match to TRBD2 (6 bases). Germline V gene data show CDR1 as LGHNA and CDR2 as YSLEER. V gave up 0 bases and J gave up 4 bases, with 13 bases separating them. The length of the CDR3 is 15 residues. CDR3 protein: CASSQDQGLTYEQYF. CDR3 sequence (DNA): TGCGCCAGCAGCCAAGACCAGGGACTTACTTACGAGCAGTACTTC.

This clonotype turned up a few times. The chain links TRBV10-3 to TRBJ2-5; D may correspond to TRBD1 or TRBD2 (5 bases each). The CDR3 has 15 amino acids. Germline V gene lookup returns CDR1 ENHRY and CDR2 SYGVKD. V gave up 10 bases and J gave up 1 base, with 19 bases separating them. Here the CDR3 DNA reads TGTGCCACCCAACCCCAGGGAGTCGGCCAAGAGACCCAGTACTTC. Translating gives CATQPQGVGQETQYF.

This chain connects TRBV4-1 to TRBJ1-1; D gene unclear. Trimming took off 1 base at V and 2 bases at J, with 8 bases between the two ends. This CDR3 spans 14 amino acids. Germline V gives CDR1 MGHRA, CDR2 YSYEKL. In nucleotides, the CDR3 is TGCGCCAGCAGCCAAGTTTTATCAAACACTGAAGCTTTCTTT. This gives the protein CASSQVLSNTEAFF.

This clonotype was recorded a few times. Its ends do not fully match the called genes, so a read error is possible. V gene TRBV7-2 combines with J gene TRBJ2-1; D is tentatively TRBD1 or TRBD2 (5 bases each). Germline V gene sequence: CDR1 SGHTA, CDR2 FQGNSA. The CDR3 is made up of 15 amino acids. CDR3 sequence reads: CANSKRDQYTNEQFF. The DNA for the CDR3 is TGTGCCAACAGCAAGAGGGACCAGTACACCAATGAGCAGTTCTTC.

There are a few counts of this clonotype. CDR3 region: CASRSRGLAAASTDTQYF. The CDR3 nucleotides read TGTGCCAGCAGATCTCGGGGACTAGCAGCTGCTAGCACAGATACGCAGTATTTT. This chain joins TRBV7-2 and TRBJ2-3, with 9 positions matching TRBD2. The V gene's germline CDR1 is SGHTA and CDR2 FQGNSA. This CDR3 is built from 18 residues. Trimming at V came to 6 bases and at J to 0 bases, leaving 13 bases not matched to a gene. Complete variable domain (other parts from reference TRBV7-2 and TRBJ2-3): GAGVSQSPSNKVTEKGKDVELRCDPISGHTALYWYRQSLGQGLEFLIYFQGNSAPDKSGLPSDRFSAERTGGSVSTLTIQRTQQEDSAVYLCASRSRGLAAASTDTQYFGPGTRLTVL.

This clonotype has a handful of counts. This chain links TRBV6-6 with TRBJ2-5, with a weak D call TRBD1 (5 bases). Trimming took 11 bases from V and 1 from J, leaving 11 bases between them. The germline V gene encodes CDR1 MNHNY and CDR2 SVGAGI (reference sequence). This CDR3 is built from 12 residues. The CDR3 sequence is CAGARSQETQYF. CDR3 bases: TGTGCCGGGGCGAGGTCCCAAGAGACCCAGTACTTC.

This sequence joins TRBV7-9 and TRBJ1-1; 7 positions agree with TRBD1. Germline CDR1 is SEHNR and CDR2 is FQNEAQ (reference sequence). V lost 3 bases, J lost 8 bases, and 6 bases stayed unmatched. The CDR3 loop spans 13 amino acids. CDR3 sequence reads: CASSFRGTEEAFF. DNA of the CDR3: TGTGCCAGCAGCTTTCGCGGGACAGAAGAAGCTTTCTTT.

This clonotype was seen a single time. The chain carries TRBV5-1 and TRBJ2-2; D is ambiguous. The CDR3 consists of 16 residues. Trimming took 0 bases from V and 5 from J, leaving 14 bases between them. Germline loops: CDR1 SGHRS, CDR2 YFSETQ. This CDR3 reads CASSLDGPTLTGELFF. DNA for the CDR3: TGCGCCAGCAGCTTGGATGGACCGACCCTGACCGGGGAGCTGTTTTTT.

The rearrangement links TRBV4-2 to TRBJ1-5; 7 nucleotides agree with TRBD1. The CDR3 runs to 16 residues. CDR1 LGHNA and CDR2 YNFKEQ come from the germline V gene. V dropped 4 bases and J dropped 9; count of bases not matched to a gene: 15. As DNA, the CDR3 is TGTGCCAGCAGCCCCATACCCGGACAGGTCGATCGGCCCCAGCATTTT. Translating gives CASSPIPGQVDRPQHF.

Comment on this clonotype: An end of the junction differs from the germline gene, which may be a read error. The rearrangement links TRBV5-1 to TRBJ2-5, with D maybe TRBD2 (6 bases). The DNA end favors TRBJ2-7, so the J call may be wrong. The CDR3 covers 17 residues. The germline CDR1 and CDR2 sequences are SGHRS and YFSETQ. CDR3 sequence (DNA): TGCGCCAGCAGTCCGAAGGTCGGCGGGGACGTCTCCTGCGAGCAGTACTTC. Encoded protein: CASSPKVGGDVSCEQYF.

The CDR3 nucleotides are TGTGCCACCAGTGAAACGGTTAGCACAGATACGCAGTATTTT. It yields the protein CATSETVSTDTQYF. The chain uses TRBV24-1 and TRBJ2-3; D remains ambiguous. The CDR3 is 14 amino acids. Germline V gene sequence: CDR1 KGHDR, CDR2 SFDVKD. V lost 4 bases and J 0 bases, leaving 7 bases between the germline ends.